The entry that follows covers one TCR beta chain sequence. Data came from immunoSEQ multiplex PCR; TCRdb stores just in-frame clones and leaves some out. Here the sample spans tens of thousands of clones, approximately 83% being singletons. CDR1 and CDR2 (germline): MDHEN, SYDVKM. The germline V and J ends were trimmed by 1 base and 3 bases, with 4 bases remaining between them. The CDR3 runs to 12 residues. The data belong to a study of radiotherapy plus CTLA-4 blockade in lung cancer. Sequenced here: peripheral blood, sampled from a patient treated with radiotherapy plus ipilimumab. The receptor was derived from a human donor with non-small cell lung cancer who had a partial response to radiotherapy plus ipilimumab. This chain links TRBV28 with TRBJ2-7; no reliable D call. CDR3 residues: CASSLSSYEQYF. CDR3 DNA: TGTGCCAGCAGTTTATCCAGCTACGAGCAGTACTTC.